Below are 32 T cell receptor beta chains sequenced from a single sample in a study of graft-versus-host responses after intestinal transplantation. No antigen has been identified for these receptors. Profiled with immunoSEQ multiplex PCR; TCRdb holds only in-frame clones, not every one. This table has 85,000 to 130,000 clones, more than 75% appearing once. The source was unstimulated CD4+ T cells sorted from spleen or lymph node cells, collected before intestinal transplant. Receptors originate from a human donor who received an intestinal transplant.

This chain's CDR3 is CASSLKWSGGNQPQHF. CDR3 DNA: TGTGCCAGCAGCTTAAAATGGTCGGGGGGCAATCAGCCCCAGCATTTT. This chain joins TRBV7-3 and TRBJ1-5; D might be TRBD1 (5 bases). CDR3 size: 16 residues. Germline CDR1 is SGHTA and CDR2 is FQGTGA. V lost 1 base to trimming and J lost 2 bases, with 12 bases between them.

In its sample, this clone was seen once. The chain is built from TRBV7-9 and TRBJ2-3, with 11 nucleotides matching TRBD1. The CDR3 runs 15 residues. Trimming cost V 3 bases and J 3 bases; bases outside gene matches: 2. Germline lookup yields CDR1 SEHNR and CDR2 FQNEAQ (reference sequence). The CDR3 DNA reads TGTGCCAGCAGCTTGGGACAGGGGGGTACAGATACGCAGTATTTT. Translation: CASSLGQGGTDTQYF. Full variable domain (remainder filled in from reference TRBV7-9 and TRBJ2-3): DTGVSQNPRHKITKRGQNVTFRCDPISEHNRLYWYRQTLGQGPEFLTYFQNEAQLEKSRLLSDRFSAERPKGSFSTLEIQRTEQGDSAMYLCASSLGQGGTDTQYFGPGTRLTVL.

Only a few counts were recorded for this clone. The V and J genes are TRBV6-1 and TRBJ2-7; no reliable D call. The CDR3 extends over 15 amino acids. Between the trimmed V and J ends, which lost 1 base and 0 bases, there was a span of 10 bases. The V gene's germline CDR1 is MNHNS and CDR2 SASEGT. CDR3 loop: CASSEGRSSSYEQYF. The DNA for the CDR3 is TGTGCCAGCAGTGAAGGCAGGAGCAGCTCCTACGAGCAGTACTTC.

This clone was seen only a few times. This chain uses TRBV28 with TRBJ2-7; D is unclear. V gave up 2 bases and J gave up 7 bases, with 6 bases separating them. Per the germline V gene, CDR1 is MDHEN and CDR2 is SYDVKM. The length of the CDR3 is 11 residues. DNA of the CDR3: TGTGCCAGCAGTTTAGCCAGGGAGCAGTACTTC. Protein sequence: CASSLAREQYF.

The chain links TRBV29-1 to TRBJ2-3, with 8 bases matching TRBD2. This CDR3 comprises 15 residues. With V trimmed by 7 bases and J by 5 bases, 14 bases remained unmatched. Germline CDR1 is SQVTM and CDR2 is ANQGSEA. The DNA of the CDR3 is TGCAGCGGGGGTTCTTTAGCGGGGATTTTAGATACGCAGTATTTT. Residues: CSGGSLAGILDTQYF.

The J gene is TRBJ1-1, the V gene TRBV7-3; D is undetermined. The germline V gene has CDR1 SGHTA and CDR2 FQGTGA. The CDR3 is made up of 13 amino acids. V lost 2 bases and J 9 bases, leaving 13 bases between the germline ends. CDR3 DNA sequence: TGTGCCAGCAGCTTATTCCGGGAGGATAAAGCTTTCTTT. Translated, it gives CASSLFREDKAFF.

CDR3 DNA: TGTGCCAGCAGCTTTGTAAGCACAGATACGCAGTATTTT. This gives the protein CASSFVSTDTQYF. J is TRBJ2-3 and V is TRBV7-9, with D hard to call. The CDR3 extends over 13 amino acids. Trimming took 3 bases from V and 0 from J, leaving 4 bases between them. Germline V gene data show CDR1 as SEHNR and CDR2 as FQNEAQ (reference sequence).

The chain links TRBV11-1 to TRBJ2-3, with D perhaps matching TRBD1 or TRBD2 (6 bases each). The germline V gene has CDR1 SGHAT and CDR2 FQDESV (reference sequence). V was shortened by 1 base and J by 8 bases, with 13 bases between the two germline ends. CDR3 length: 14 residues. The DNA of the CDR3 is TGTGCCAGCAGCTTAGGGGGGGCCGCGGGTACGCAGTATTTT. Protein product: CASSLGGAAGTQYF.

The gene calls are TRBV18 and TRBJ2-3; TRBD2 is a possible D gene (6 bases). Germline V lookup: CDR1 KGHSH, CDR2 LQKENI. V lost 1 base, J lost 1 base, and 9 bases lay in between. The CDR3 is made up of 15 amino acids. CDR3 residues: CASSPRGEGTDTQYF. Written as DNA, the CDR3 is TGTGCCAGCTCACCACGGGGGGAGGGCACAGATACGCAGTATTTT.

The J gene is TRBJ2-7, the V gene TRBV19; 8 bases line up with TRBD1. CDR1 and CDR2 from the germline V gene are LNHDA and SQIVND (reference sequence). The CDR3 has 14 residues. The V gene end was trimmed by 4 bases and the J gene end by 3 bases; junction bases not matched to a gene: 5. Here the CDR3 reads CASSTPGQDYEQYF. The CDR3 DNA sequence: TGTGCCAGTAGTACCCCGGGACAGGACTACGAGCAGTACTTC.

V and J are TRBV25-1 and TRBJ1-2; D ambiguous. Germline CDR1 reads MGHDK; CDR2 reads SYGVNS. The V and J ends lost 3 bases and 8 bases respectively, with 16 bases between them. The CDR3 sequence is 14 residues long. CDR3 coding DNA: TGTGCCAGCAGTGACCGAACTGTGGTAGAGGGCTACACCTTC. It encodes CASSDRTVVEGYTF.

The rearrangement links TRBV2 to TRBJ1-2; TRBD1 agrees at 7 bases. Germline trimming cut 3 bases from V and 4 bases from J; bases unmatched to any gene: 5. The CDR3 spans 14 residues. Germline V gene lookup returns CDR1 SNHLY and CDR2 FYNNEI. The DNA of the CDR3 is TGTGCCAGCAGTGATGGGAGACAGGGCTATGGCTACACCTTC. Translated: CASSDGRQGYGYTF.

The J gene is TRBJ2-5, the V gene TRBV18; 7 bases map to TRBD2. The CDR3 contains 14 residues. The V gene's germline CDR1 is KGHSH and CDR2 LQKENI. Trimming removed 5 bases from V and 2 bases from J; junction bases left unmatched: 5. In DNA, the CDR3 is TGTGCCAGCTCAAATCTAGCGGCACAAGAGACCCAGTACTTC. It codes for CASSNLAAQETQYF.

This chain joins TRBV7-9 and TRBJ1-3, with TRBD1 as a possible D gene (5 bases). The CDR3 is made up of 19 amino acids. V dropped 3 bases and J dropped 2 bases, with 23 bases sitting between them. CDR1 and CDR2 (germline): SEHNR, FQNEAQ (reference sequence). The DNA of the CDR3 is TGTGCCAGCAGCTTTGAGTTGAGCTGGGGCAGGTCTCCTGGAAACACCATATATTTT. Translating it yields CASSFELSWGRSPGNTIYF.

The gene calls are TRBV4-1 and TRBJ2-3, with 10 bases lining up with TRBD2. V shed 4 bases and J 5 bases; nucleotides not matched to a gene: 6. This CDR3 contains 15 residues. Germline V gene data show CDR1 as MGHRA and CDR2 as YSYEKL. CDR3 amino acids: CASSPSGRAVDTQYF. CDR3 bases: TGCGCCAGCAGCCCAAGCGGGAGGGCCGTAGATACGCAGTATTTT.

The V call is TRBV5-1, the J call TRBJ2-2; D uncertain. The CDR3 covers 15 residues. V lost 4 bases and J 0 bases, leaving 10 bases between the germline ends. Per the germline V gene, CDR1 is SGHRS and CDR2 is YFSETQ. DNA of the CDR3: TGCGCCAGCAGCCCCGAGGCAGCGAACACCGGGGAGCTGTTTTTT. Amino acid sequence: CASSPEAANTGELFF.

V usage is TRBV25-1 and J usage is TRBJ2-7; possibly TRBD1 or TRBD2 for D (5 bases each). Deletions cut 9 bases from V and 0 bases from J, with 12 bases between. This CDR3 is built from 13 residues. The germline gives CDR1 MGHDK, CDR2 SYGVNS. CDR3 residues: CASGTVNSYEQYF. CDR3 coding DNA: TGTGCCAGTGGGACGGTAAACTCCTACGAGCAGTACTTC.

The chain couples TRBV14 to TRBJ1-2, with D hard to call. From germline, CDR1 is SGHDN and CDR2 FVKESK. Trimming removed 3 bases at V and 4 bases at J, with 12 bases between. The CDR3 spans 14 residues. The CDR3 spells CASSQGVSRYGYTF. The CDR3 region has the DNA TGTGCCAGCAGCCAGGGTGTATCCCGCTATGGCTACACCTTC.

This clone has just one count. The chain combines TRBV27 with TRBJ2-4; D might be TRBD1 or TRBD2, each matching 5 bases. The V gene's germline CDR1 is MNHEY and CDR2 SMNVEV (reference sequence). This CDR3 region has 13 residues. Trimming stripped 6 bases from V and 9 bases from J, with 15 bases between. DNA of the CDR3: TGTGCCAGCAGGAGCGTCGGGGCGGGCATTCAGTACTTC. It translates to CASRSVGAGIQYF.

This chain connects TRBV20-1 to TRBJ2-1; D is unresolved. Trimming stripped 3 bases from V and 6 bases from J, with 6 bases between. CDR1 and CDR2 from the germline V gene are DFQATT and SNEGSKA (reference sequence). The CDR3 is made up of 11 amino acids. CDR3 sequence (DNA): TGCAGTGCTAGTCGTAGCAATGAGCAGTTCTTC. As protein: CSASRSNEQFF.

The J gene is TRBJ1-1, the V gene TRBV5-4, with D hard to call. CDR1 SGHNT and CDR2 YYREEE come from the germline V gene (reference sequence). The V end lost 4 bases, the J end lost 1 base, and 11 bases lay between the germline ends. The CDR3 runs to 14 residues. CDR3 protein: CASSPRDPNTEAFF. In DNA, the CDR3 is TGTGCCAGCAGCCCCCGGGATCCGAACACTGAAGCTTTCTTT.

J is TRBJ1-4 and V is TRBV4-1; possibly TRBD1 for D (5 bases). V lost 1 base and J lost 8, with 17 bases in between. CDR1 is MGHRA and CDR2 is YSYEKL in the germline V gene. The CDR3 runs to 16 residues. CDR3 residues: CASSQASDQGREKLFF. Here the CDR3 DNA reads TGCGCCAGCAGCCAAGCCTCAGATCAGGGAAGGGAAAAACTGTTTTTT.

The chain has TRBV2 and TRBJ2-4; D is possibly TRBD2 (7 bases). Germline V lookup: CDR1 SNHLY, CDR2 FYNNEI. With 2 bases removed from V and 1 base from J, the gap between germline ends came to 15 bases. The CDR3 runs to 17 residues. In DNA form, the CDR3 reads TGTGCCAGCAGTGAACGGAGGGGGACTAAGGCCAAAAACATTCAGTACTTC. Its translation is CASSERRGTKAKNIQYF.

The chain links TRBV5-4 to TRBJ1-2, with TRBD1 matching over 7 bases. The CDR3 sequence is 14 residues long. CDR1 and CDR2 from the germline V gene are SGHNT and YYREEE (reference sequence). After removal of 3 bases from V and 4 bases from J, the junction contained 6 bases not matched to a gene. This chain's CDR3 is CASSSPTGSYGYTF. CDR3 in DNA: TGTGCCAGCAGCTCCCCGACAGGGTCCTATGGCTACACCTTC.

This chain joins TRBV11-1 and TRBJ1-1, with TRBD1 matching over 8 bases. This CDR3 spans 15 amino acids. The ends lost 5 bases at V and 3 bases at J; junction bases unmatched: 8. Germline loops: CDR1 SGHAT, CDR2 FQDESV (reference sequence). The CDR3 nucleotides read TGTGCCAGCAGCCTACTAACAGGGGGTCACACTGAAGCTTTCTTT. Protein sequence: CASSLLTGGHTEAFF.

This clone was observed a handful of times. The V call is TRBV6-1, the J call TRBJ1-4; D possibly corresponds to TRBD1 (5 bases). Trimming stripped 5 bases from V and 7 bases from J, with 17 bases between. Germline CDR1 MNHNS, CDR2 SASEGT. The CDR3 runs to 15 residues. The CDR3 region has the DNA TGTGCCAGCAGTTTAGACAGATACCGCGTTGAAAAACTGTTTTTT. Translated: CASSLDRYRVEKLFF.

The chain is built from TRBV2 and TRBJ1-5; possible D gene TRBD1, 5 bases. Trimming removed 4 bases at V and 4 bases at J, with 11 bases between. This CDR3 contains 14 residues. Per the germline V gene, CDR1 is SNHLY and CDR2 is FYNNEI. The CDR3 spells CASSGQLLNQPQHF. The CDR3 DNA reads TGTGCCAGCAGTGGACAGCTATTGAATCAGCCCCAGCATTTT.

The chain couples TRBV5-1 to TRBJ2-6, with D perhaps TRBD1 or TRBD2 (5 bases each). This CDR3 spans 17 amino acids. Trimming took 2 bases from V and 0 from J, leaving 12 bases between them. The germline V gene encodes CDR1 SGHRS and CDR2 YFSETQ. CDR3 in DNA: TGCGCCAGCAGCTTAAAGAGGGGCAGCTCTGGGGCCAACGTCCTGACTTTC. This codes for CASSLKRGSSGANVLTF.

V and J are TRBV5-1 and TRBJ2-3, with 10 bases identical to TRBD2. Germline V gene data show CDR1 as SGHRS and CDR2 as YFSETQ. This CDR3 region has 16 residues. V shed 7 bases, J shed 2 bases, and the junction held 10 bases outside the gene matches. CDR3 in amino acids: CASRGGSGRITDTQYF. In DNA form, the CDR3 reads TGCGCCAGCCGGGGGGGTAGCGGGAGGATCACAGATACGCAGTATTTT.

The rearrangement joins TRBV5-1 to TRBJ2-3; 9 bases are a match to TRBD2. This CDR3 region has 15 residues. The germline CDR1 and CDR2 sequences are SGHRS and YFSETQ. Germline trimming cut 4 bases from V and 3 bases from J; bases unmatched to any gene: 6. The CDR3 sequence is CASSPLSGSTDTQYF. In nucleotides, the CDR3 is TGCGCCAGCAGCCCGCTTAGCGGGAGTACAGATACGCAGTATTTT. The full variable domain, its missing parts supplied by reference TRBV5-1 and TRBJ2-3, is KAGVTQTPRYLIKTRGQQVTLSCSPISGHRSVSWYQQTPGQGLQFLFEYFSETQRNKGNFPGRFSGRQFSNSRSEMNVSTLELGDSALYLCASSPLSGSTDTQYFGPGTRLTVL.

The chain uses TRBV19 and TRBJ1-5; 7 nucleotides match TRBD1. The CDR3 runs 14 residues. V gave up 5 bases and J gave up 7 bases; unmatched junction bases: 8. The germline V gene encodes CDR1 LNHDA and CDR2 SQIVND (reference sequence). The CDR3, as DNA: TGTGCCAGTAGTGCGTACAGGGGAAGGCAGCCCCAGCATTTT. Encoded protein: CASSAYRGRQPQHF.

CDR3 DNA: TGTGCCACCAGCAGAGGAAGTAATTCACCCCTCCACTTT. The encoded protein is CATSRGSNSPLHF. The gene calls are TRBV15 and TRBJ1-6; D not certain. Germline lookup yields CDR1 LNHNV and CDR2 YYDKDF (reference sequence). The CDR3 totals 13 residues. V dropped 1 base and J dropped 6 bases, with 4 bases sitting between them.